What follows describes a single T cell receptor beta chain. As yet, its antigen is unknown. The CDR3 has 14 amino acids. V was clipped by 0 bases and J by 8 bases, with 11 bases between them. From germline, CDR1 is SGHRS and CDR2 YFSETQ. This sample is part of a study of shared clonotypes between healthy human individuals. In the study overall: CD4 naive and CD4 memory each took three plates per donor, while CD8 naive took two and CD8 memory one. Study-wide results and limits: Clonotype sharing across a few donors was observed for 4% to 6.5% of naive CD4 clonotypes. The study sampled only blood, and tissue repertoires likely differ.

Deep-level assay runs were performed. This table comes from immunoSEQ multiplex PCR, and its TCRdb copy is limited to in-frame clones, with some not included. Of fewer than 400,000 clones in the sample, under 80% were seen once. The chain links TRBV5-1 to TRBJ1-4; no reliable D call. Source material: memory CD4+ T cells sorted from blood. Subset defined: CD45RA-negative fraction. The source is a man under 40 in good health. CDR3 nucleotide sequence: TGCGCCAGCAGCTTGGAAGGGCGTGGAGAAAAACTGTTTTTT. It codes for CASSLEGRGEKLFF. The full variable domain, rest sourced from reference TRBV5-1 and TRBJ1-4, is KAGVTQTPRYLIKTRGQQVTLSCSPISGHRSVSWYQQTPGQGLQFLFEYFSETQRNKGNFPGRFSGRQFSNSRSEMNVSTLELGDSALYLCASSLEGRGEKLFFGSGTQLSVL.